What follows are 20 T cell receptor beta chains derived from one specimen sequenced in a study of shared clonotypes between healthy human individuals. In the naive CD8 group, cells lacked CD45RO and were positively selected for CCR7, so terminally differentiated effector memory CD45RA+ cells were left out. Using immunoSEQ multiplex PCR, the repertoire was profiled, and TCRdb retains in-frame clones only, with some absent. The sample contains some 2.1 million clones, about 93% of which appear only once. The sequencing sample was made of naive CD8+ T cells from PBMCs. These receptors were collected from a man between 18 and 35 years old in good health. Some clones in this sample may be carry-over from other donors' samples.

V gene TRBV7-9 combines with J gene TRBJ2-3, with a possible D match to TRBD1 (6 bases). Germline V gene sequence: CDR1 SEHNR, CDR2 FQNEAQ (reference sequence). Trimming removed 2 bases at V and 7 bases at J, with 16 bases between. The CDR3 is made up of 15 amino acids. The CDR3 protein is CASSLSRGRGYTQYF. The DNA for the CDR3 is TGTGCCAGCAGCTTATCAAGGGGGAGAGGTTATACGCAGTATTTT.

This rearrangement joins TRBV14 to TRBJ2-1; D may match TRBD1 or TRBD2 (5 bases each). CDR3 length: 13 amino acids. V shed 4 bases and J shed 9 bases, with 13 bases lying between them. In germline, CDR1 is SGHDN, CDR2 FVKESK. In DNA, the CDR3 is TGTGCCAGCAGCCCGGGGCGAGTTGGTGAGCAGTTCTTC. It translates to CASSPGRVGEQFF.

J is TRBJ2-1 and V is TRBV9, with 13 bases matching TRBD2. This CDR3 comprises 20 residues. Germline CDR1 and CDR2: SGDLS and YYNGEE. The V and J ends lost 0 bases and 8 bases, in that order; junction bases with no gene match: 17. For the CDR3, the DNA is TGTGCCAGCAGCGTAGGATCGGGACTAGCGGGAAAGGTTGGTAGCGATGAGCAGTTCTTC. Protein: CASSVGSGLAGKVGSDEQFF.

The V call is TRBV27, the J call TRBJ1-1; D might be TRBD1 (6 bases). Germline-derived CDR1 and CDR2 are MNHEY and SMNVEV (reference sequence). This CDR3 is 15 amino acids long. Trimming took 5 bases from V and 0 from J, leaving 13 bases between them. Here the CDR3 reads CASSPKGGLNTEAFF. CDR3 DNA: TGTGCCAGCAGTCCTAAGGGGGGGTTGAACACTGAAGCTTTCTTT.

Here the CDR3 DNA reads TGTGCCAGCAGCTTAGGGAGATATGGCTACACCTTC. As protein: CASSLGRYGYTF. This chain links TRBV7-6 with TRBJ1-2; no definite D call. The CDR3 length is 12 residues. Germline values: CDR1 SGHVS, CDR2 FNYEAQ. V lost 1 base and J lost 5, with 5 bases in between.

CDR3 sequence: CASSQEGQRTYEQYF. The CDR3 region has the DNA TGCGCCAGCAGCCAAGAGGGACAGCGTACCTACGAGCAGTACTTC. This chain links TRBV4-1 with TRBJ2-7; 7 bases are a match to TRBD1. V gave up 0 bases and J gave up 2 bases; unmatched junction bases: 4. The germline CDR1 and CDR2 sequences are MGHRA and YSYEKL. The CDR3 consists of 15 residues.

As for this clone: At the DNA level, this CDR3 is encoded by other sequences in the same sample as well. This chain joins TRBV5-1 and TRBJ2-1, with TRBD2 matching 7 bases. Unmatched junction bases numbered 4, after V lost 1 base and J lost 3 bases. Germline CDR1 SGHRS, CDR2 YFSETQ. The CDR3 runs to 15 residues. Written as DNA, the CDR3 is TGCGCCAGCAGCTTGACGGCTAGCGGCTACAATGAGCAGTTCTTC. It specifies CASSLTASGYNEQFF.

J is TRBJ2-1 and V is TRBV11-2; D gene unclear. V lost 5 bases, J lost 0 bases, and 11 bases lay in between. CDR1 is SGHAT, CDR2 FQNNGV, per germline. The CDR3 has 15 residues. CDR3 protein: CASSQTVSSYNEQFF. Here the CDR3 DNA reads TGTGCCAGCAGCCAGACGGTGAGCTCCTACAATGAGCAGTTCTTC.

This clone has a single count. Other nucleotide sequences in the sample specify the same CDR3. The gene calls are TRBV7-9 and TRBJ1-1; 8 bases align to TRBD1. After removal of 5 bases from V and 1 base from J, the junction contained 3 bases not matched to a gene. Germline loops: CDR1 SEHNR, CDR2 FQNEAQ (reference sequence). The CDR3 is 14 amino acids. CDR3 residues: CASSRGQGNTEAFF. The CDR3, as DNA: TGTGCCAGCAGCCGAGGACAGGGGAACACTGAAGCTTTCTTT.

CDR3 protein: CASADGQASYEQYF. The CDR3 coding sequence is TGTGCCAGCGCAGACGGACAGGCCTCCTACGAGCAGTACTTC. The chain carries TRBV13 and TRBJ2-7; 7 nucleotides align to TRBD1. J lost 0 bases, V lost 8 bases, and 7 bases had no gene match. Germline CDR1 and CDR2: PRHDT and FYEKMQ (reference sequence). The CDR3 runs to 14 residues.

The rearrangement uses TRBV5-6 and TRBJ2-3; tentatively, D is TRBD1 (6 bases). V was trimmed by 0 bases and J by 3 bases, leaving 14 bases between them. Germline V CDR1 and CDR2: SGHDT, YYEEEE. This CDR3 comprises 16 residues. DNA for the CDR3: TGTGCCAGCAGCTTGGGGACCCTAACAGGGACAGATACGCAGTATTTT. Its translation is CASSLGTLTGTDTQYF. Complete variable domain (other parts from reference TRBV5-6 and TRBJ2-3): DAGVTQSPTHLIKTRGQQVTLRCSPKSGHDTVSWYQQALGQGPQFIFQYYEEEERQRGNFPDRFSGHQFPNYSSELNVNALLLGDSALYLCASSLGTLTGTDTQYFGPGTRLTVL.

CDR3 nucleotide sequence: TGTGCCAGTAGTACTGGGACTAGCATTGCCGAGCAGTACTTC. Protein sequence: CASSTGTSIAEQYF. V usage is TRBV19 and J usage is TRBJ2-7, with 9 nucleotides matching TRBD2. The germline CDR1 and CDR2 sequences are LNHDA and SQIVND (reference sequence). J gave up 6 bases and V 4 bases, and 7 bases lay outside the gene matches. The CDR3 has 14 residues. Supplemented by reference TRBV19 and TRBJ2-7, the full variable domain reads DGGITQSPKYLFRKEGQNVTLSCEQNLNHDAMYWYRQDPGQGLRLIYYSQIVNDFQKGDIAEGYSVSREKKESFPLTVTSAQKNPTAFYLCASSTGTSIAEQYFGPGTRLTVT.

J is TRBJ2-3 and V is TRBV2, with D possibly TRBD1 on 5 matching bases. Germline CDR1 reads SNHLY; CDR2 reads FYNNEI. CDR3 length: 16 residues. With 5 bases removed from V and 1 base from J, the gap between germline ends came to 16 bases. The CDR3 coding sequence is TGTGCCAGCAGTCTCCCCACACAGGAGCGCACAGATACGCAGTATTTT. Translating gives CASSLPTQERTDTQYF. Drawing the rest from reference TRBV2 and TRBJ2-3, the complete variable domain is EPEVTQTPSHQVTQMGQEVILRCVPISNHLYFYWYRQILGQKVEFLVSFYNNEISEKSEIFDDQFSVERPDGSNFTLKIRSTKLEDSAMYFCASSLPTQERTDTQYFGPGTRLTVL.

CDR3 sequence reads: CASSFGREGPDTQYF. DNA for the CDR3: TGTGCCAGCAGTTTCGGGCGGGAGGGCCCGGATACGCAGTATTTT. The rearrangement uses TRBV28 and TRBJ2-3; 9 nucleotides line up with TRBD2. J was trimmed by 6 bases and V by 3 bases; bases with no gene match: 7. Germline V gene lookup returns CDR1 MDHEN and CDR2 SYDVKM. This CDR3 is built from 15 residues.

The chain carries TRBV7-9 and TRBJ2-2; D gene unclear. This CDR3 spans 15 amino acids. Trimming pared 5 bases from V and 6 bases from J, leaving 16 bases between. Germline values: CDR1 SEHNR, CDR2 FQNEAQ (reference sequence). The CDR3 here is CASSLTLGVAGELFF. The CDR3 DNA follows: TGTGCCAGCAGCCTCACACTGGGTGTCGCCGGGGAGCTGTTTTTT.

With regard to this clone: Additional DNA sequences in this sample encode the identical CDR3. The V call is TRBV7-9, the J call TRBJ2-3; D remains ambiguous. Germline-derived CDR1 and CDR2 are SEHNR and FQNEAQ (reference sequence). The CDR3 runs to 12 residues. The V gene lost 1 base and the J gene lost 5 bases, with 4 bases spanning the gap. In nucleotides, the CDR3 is TGTGCCAGCAGCTTAGTCGAAGATACGCAGTATTTT. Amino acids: CASSLVEDTQYF.

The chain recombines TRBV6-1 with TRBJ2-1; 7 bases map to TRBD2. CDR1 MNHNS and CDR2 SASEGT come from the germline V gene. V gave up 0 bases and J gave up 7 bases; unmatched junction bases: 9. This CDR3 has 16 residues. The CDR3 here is CASSEARRLAGNEQFF. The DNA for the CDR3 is TGTGCCAGCAGTGAAGCAAGACGACTAGCAGGAAATGAGCAGTTCTTC.

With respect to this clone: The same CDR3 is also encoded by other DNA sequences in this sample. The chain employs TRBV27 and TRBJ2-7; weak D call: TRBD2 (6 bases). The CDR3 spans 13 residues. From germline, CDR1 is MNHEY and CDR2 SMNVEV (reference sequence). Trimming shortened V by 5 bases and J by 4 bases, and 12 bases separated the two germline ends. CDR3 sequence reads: CASSPGDSYEQYF. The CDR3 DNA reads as TGTGCCAGCAGTCCGGGGGACTCTTACGAGCAGTACTTC.

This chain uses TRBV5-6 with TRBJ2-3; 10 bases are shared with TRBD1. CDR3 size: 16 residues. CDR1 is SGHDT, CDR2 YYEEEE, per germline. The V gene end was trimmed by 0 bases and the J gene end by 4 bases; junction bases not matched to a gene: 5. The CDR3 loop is CASSLGGQGVADTQYF. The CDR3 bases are TGTGCCAGCAGCTTGGGAGGACAGGGGGTCGCAGATACGCAGTATTTT. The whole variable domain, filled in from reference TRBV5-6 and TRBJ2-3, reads DAGVTQSPTHLIKTRGQQVTLRCSPKSGHDTVSWYQQALGQGPQFIFQYYEEEERQRGNFPDRFSGHQFPNYSSELNVNALLLGDSALYLCASSLGGQGVADTQYFGPGTRLTVL.

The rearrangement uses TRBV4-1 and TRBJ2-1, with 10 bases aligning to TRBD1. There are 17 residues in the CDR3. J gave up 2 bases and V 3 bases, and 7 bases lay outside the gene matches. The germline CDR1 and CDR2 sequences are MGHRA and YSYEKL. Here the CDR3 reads CASSQFGTGATYNEQFF. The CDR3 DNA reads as TGCGCCAGCAGCCAGTTTGGGACAGGGGCTACCTACAATGAGCAGTTCTTC.